A single sample gave rise to the 30 T cell receptor beta chains below, sequenced in a study of T cell repertoires in cytomegalovirus infection. TCRdb recomputed calls from the reads with MiXCR, one row per CDR3 protein. The sample holds approximately 500,000 distinct CDR3 sequences, about 11% seen once. The sequencing input was PBMCs. The receptors come from a human donor in good health (CMV status not recorded). Some clones in this sample may be carry-over from other donors' samples.

This clonotype was counted a few times. V gene TRBV5-1 combines with J gene TRBJ2-1; D is perhaps TRBD2 (7 bases). Trimming removed 0 bases from V and 8 bases from J, with 12 bases in between. The CDR3 runs 14 residues. From germline, CDR1 is SGHRS and CDR2 YFSETQ. The CDR3 nucleotides read TGCGCCAGCAGCTTGGAAGGCGGGGGCGATGAGCAGTTCTTC. Residues: CASSLEGGGDEQFF.

The table lists this clonotype with many counts. The chain has TRBV4-1 and TRBJ1-3; 9 positions match TRBD1. The junction had 9 bases not matched to a gene; V was cut back by 1 base and J by 2 bases. The germline V gene encodes CDR1 MGHRA and CDR2 YSYEKL. The CDR3 has 18 residues. CDR3 bases: TGCGCCAGCAGCCAAGGACAGGGGGTCCACTCGGCTGGAAACACCATATATTTT. Protein sequence: CASSQGQGVHSAGNTIYF.

Ten or more counts support this clonotype. The chain uses TRBV6-1 and TRBJ2-1; TRBD1 matches 10 bases. The CDR3 spans 15 residues. With V trimmed by 4 bases and J by 6 bases, 6 bases remained unmatched. Germline V gene data show CDR1 as MNHNS and CDR2 as SASEGT. The CDR3 protein is CASSVSGTGANEQFF. In DNA, the CDR3 is TGTGCCAGCAGTGTCTCCGGGACAGGGGCCAATGAGCAGTTCTTC.

The sample holds many counts of this clonotype. V usage is TRBV7-8 and J usage is TRBJ1-1; unclear D gene. Trimming cost V 3 bases and J 4 bases, with 15 bases left between them. The CDR3 extends over 15 amino acids. Germline loops: CDR1 SGHVS, CDR2 FQNEAQ. The DNA for the CDR3 is TGTGCCAGCAGCTTGCCTGCAGTACTGGGCACTGAAGCTTTCTTT. This gives the protein CASSLPAVLGTEAFF.

The rearrangement joins TRBV4-2 to TRBJ2-7; maybe TRBD2 (5 bases). Germline assignment: CDR1 LGHNA and CDR2 YNFKEQ. V was clipped by 4 bases and J by 2 bases, with 12 bases between them. This CDR3 region has 14 residues. The chain's CDR3 is CASSPGIATYEQYF. CDR3 DNA: TGTGCCAGCAGCCCCGGGATAGCCACCTACGAGCAGTACTTC.

The CDR3 loop reads CASSPTKDHTEAFF. In DNA form, the CDR3 reads TGTGCCAGCAGCCCCACGAAGGACCACACTGAAGCTTTCTTT. The chain joins TRBV7-2 to TRBJ1-1, with no clear D. CDR3 length: 14 amino acids. CDR1 is SGHTA and CDR2 is FQGNSA in the germline V gene. V was pared by 5 bases and J by 3 bases, with 13 bases between. The whole variable domain, filled in from reference TRBV7-2 and TRBJ1-1, reads GAGVSQSPSNKVTEKGKDVELRCDPISGHTALYWYRQSLGQGLEFLIYFQGNSAPDKSGLPSDRFSAERTGGSVSTLTIQRTQQEDSAVYLCASSPTKDHTEAFFGQGTRLTVV.

V gene TRBV28 combines with J gene TRBJ2-7, with D possibly TRBD1 on 6 matching bases. CDR1 is MDHEN and CDR2 is SYDVKM in the germline V gene. Between the trimmed V and J ends, which lost 6 bases and 1 base, there was a span of 19 bases. The CDR3 runs to 16 residues. This chain's CDR3 is CASSDRLGQGSYEQYF. The CDR3 nucleotides are TGTGCCAGCAGCGACCGACTTGGGCAGGGGTCCTACGAGCAGTACTTC. Together with reference TRBV28 and TRBJ2-7, the CDR3 gives the full variable domain: DVKVTQSSRYLVKRTGEKVFLECVQDMDHENMFWYRQDPGLGLRLIYFSYDVKMKEKGDIPEGYSVSREKKERFSLILESASTNQTSMYLCASSDRLGQGSYEQYFGPGTRLTVT.

The sample holds many counts of this clonotype. The chain couples TRBV7-2 to TRBJ2-3, with unresolved D. The V and J ends lost 5 bases and 4 bases respectively, with 4 bases between them. CDR3 length: 11 amino acids. Germline V gives CDR1 SGHTA, CDR2 FQGNSA. The CDR3 bases are TGTGCCAGCAGCACGTCAGATACGCAGTATTTT. This translates into CASSTSDTQYF.

In its sample, this clonotype was seen many times. V and J are TRBV7-8 and TRBJ1-2; D ambiguous. Trimming removed 4 bases from V and 4 bases from J, with 16 bases in between. The germline V gene encodes CDR1 SGHVS and CDR2 FQNEAQ. CDR3 length: 15 amino acids. The CDR3 bases are TGTGCCAGCAGCTCCCTCTCAGGAGAACCCTATGGCTACACCTTC. It encodes CASSSLSGEPYGYTF.

This clonotype was seen more than once but under ten times. The chain is built from TRBV4-1 and TRBJ2-2, with 7 bases matching TRBD1. After removal of 4 bases from V and 4 bases from J, the junction contained 6 bases not matched to a gene. This CDR3 is built from 15 residues. Germline loops: CDR1 MGHRA, CDR2 YSYEKL. CDR3 in amino acids: CASSLTGESTGELFF. CDR3 sequence (DNA): TGCGCCAGCAGCCTCACAGGGGAAAGCACCGGGGAGCTGTTTTTT.

In this sample, this clonotype turned up many times. The chain has TRBV7-8 and TRBJ1-2, with 7 bases that match TRBD1. V was pared by 5 bases and J by 0 bases, with 9 bases of the junction left unmatched. Per the germline V gene, CDR1 is SGHVS and CDR2 is FQNEAQ. This CDR3 region has 16 residues. CDR3 protein: CASSPVPGQTNYGYTF. In nucleotides, the CDR3 is TGTGCCAGCAGCCCAGTGCCGGGACAGACTAACTATGGCTACACCTTC.

Details on this clonotype: Being one base from a much bigger clone, this may be a read error. The gene calls are TRBV12-3 or TRBV12-4 and TRBJ2-7, with 7 bases identical to TRBD1. The CDR3 is 13 residues long. V was clipped by 6 bases and J by 3 bases; unmatched bases: 5. The DNA of the CDR3 is TGTGCCAGCAGAGCCGGGACAGACTACGAGCAGTACTTC. It is translated as CASRAGTDYEQYF.

This clonotype was counted ten times or more. V is TRBV29-1 and J is TRBJ1-2, with D possibly matching TRBD1 (5 bases). V was shortened by 5 bases and J by 3 bases, with 16 bases between the two germline ends. CDR1 SQVTM and CDR2 ANQGSEA come from the germline V gene. The CDR3 has 14 amino acids. Written as DNA, the CDR3 is TGCAGCGTTCACATTCGACAGAACGACTATGGCTACACCTTC. Its protein is CSVHIRQNDYGYTF.

The genes are TRBV29-1 and TRBJ1-1; D call uncertain. The CDR3 runs 11 residues. CDR1 SQVTM and CDR2 ANQGSEA come from the germline V gene. V lost 2 bases, J lost 10 bases, and 11 bases lay in between. In DNA, the CDR3 is TGCAGCGTTGAAATACGGGCAGGAGCTTTCTTT. Amino acid sequence: CSVEIRAGAFF.

This clonotype was counted only a few times. V and J are TRBV5-6 and TRBJ1-5, with D uncertain. Trimming cost V 5 bases and J 4 bases, with 7 bases left between them. The CDR3 consists of 12 residues. Germline CDR1 is SGHDT and CDR2 is YYEEEE. CDR3 in DNA: TGTGCCAGCAGTATAAAGAATCAGCCCCAGCATTTT. As protein: CASSIKNQPQHF.

The genes are TRBV3-1 and TRBJ1-1; no definite D call. Germline lookup yields CDR1 LGHDT and CDR2 YNNKEL (reference sequence). With 1 base removed from V and 2 bases from J, the gap between germline ends came to 14 bases. The CDR3 has 16 residues. CDR3 region: CASSQVHGGGNTEAFF. The CDR3 DNA sequence: TGTGCCAGCAGCCAAGTTCACGGTGGCGGAAACACTGAAGCTTTCTTT.

This clonotype showed up many times. The rearrangement links TRBV18 to TRBJ2-7; TRBD1 aligns across 7 bases. Germline assignment: CDR1 KGHSH and CDR2 LQKENI. V lost 4 bases to trimming and J lost 4 bases; unmatched junction nucleotides: 10. The CDR3 is 15 residues long. The CDR3 loop is CASSQPGQTFYEQYF. The CDR3 nucleotides are TGTGCCAGCTCACAACCGGGACAGACCTTTTACGAGCAGTACTTC.

This chain uses TRBV19 with TRBJ2-7, with TRBD1 matching over 10 bases. Trimming took 5 bases from V and 2 from J; bases not matched to a gene: 6. The CDR3 totals 15 residues. Germline-derived CDR1 and CDR2 are LNHDA and SQIVND (reference sequence). In DNA, the CDR3 is TGTGCCAGTAGTTTGGGACAGGGGAGGCCCTACGAGCAGTACTTC. Encoded protein: CASSLGQGRPYEQYF.

The chain is built from TRBV2 and TRBJ2-2, with 9 positions matching TRBD2. This CDR3 region has 15 residues. CDR1 and CDR2 (germline): SNHLY, FYNNEI. Trimming cost V 5 bases and J 6 bases; bases outside gene matches: 7. CDR3 coding DNA: TGTGCCAGCAGTCGGAGGACTAGCGATCCCGGGGAGCTGTTTTTT. This encodes CASSRRTSDPGELFF.

At least ten counts were recorded for this clonotype. The J gene is TRBJ1-1, the V gene TRBV7-9, with 7 bases fitting TRBD1. V was pared by 1 base and J by 6 bases, with 8 bases of the junction left unmatched. This CDR3 has 15 amino acids. Germline V gives CDR1 SEHNR, CDR2 FQNEAQ (reference sequence). CDR3 coding DNA: TGTGCCAGCAGCTTAGGGACAGGACAAACGGCTGAAGCTTTCTTT. This gives the protein CASSLGTGQTAEAFF.

In this sample, this clonotype turned up many times. The rearrangement links TRBV27 to TRBJ2-7; 12 bases are shared with TRBD2. CDR3 length equals 18 residues. Trimming took 2 bases from V and 1 from J; bases not matched to a gene: 9. The V gene's germline CDR1 is MNHEY and CDR2 SMNVEV (reference sequence). The CDR3 DNA is TGTGCCAGCAGTTTAGAGCCTAGCGGGAGGGCCAGGTCCTACGAGCAGTACTTC. Residues: CASSLEPSGRARSYEQYF.

This chain joins TRBV3-1 and TRBJ1-4, with D possibly being TRBD1 (6 bases). The CDR3 is 15 amino acids. The V gene lost 4 bases and the J gene lost 7 bases, with 16 bases spanning the gap. The germline CDR1 and CDR2 sequences are LGHDT and YNNKEL (reference sequence). CDR3: CASSPWTDEGEKLFF. CDR3 in DNA: TGTGCCAGCAGCCCTTGGACAGACGAGGGTGAAAAACTGTTTTTT.

This chain connects TRBV6-1 to TRBJ2-2; the D call may be TRBD1 or TRBD2 (6 bases each). V was cut by 5 bases and J by 4 bases, with 17 bases left in between. From germline, CDR1 is MNHNS and CDR2 SASEGT. The CDR3 is made up of 16 amino acids. CDR3: CASSLSGAYSTGELFF. The CDR3 DNA follows: TGTGCCAGCAGTTTATCGGGGGCCTATTCCACCGGGGAGCTGTTTTTT.

This chain uses TRBV18 with TRBJ1-1; TRBD1 is a possible D gene (6 bases). CDR1 and CDR2 from the germline V gene are KGHSH and LQKENI. V lost 7 bases and J lost 0, with 9 bases in between. The CDR3 is 13 residues long. CDR3 DNA: TGTGCCAGCTTGGGGGCATTGAACACTGAAGCTTTCTTT. Its protein is CASLGALNTEAFF.

This clonotype was counted between two and nine times. This chain links TRBV18 with TRBJ1-6; D ambiguous. Germline V gives CDR1 KGHSH, CDR2 LQKENI. Trimming shortened V by 3 bases and J by 4 bases, and 4 bases separated the two germline ends. CDR3 size: 13 residues. CDR3 protein: CASSPEYNSPLHF. Here the CDR3 DNA reads TGTGCCAGCTCACCGGAGTATAATTCACCCCTCCACTTT.

Ten or more counts support this clonotype. This chain links TRBV5-4 with TRBJ2-7, with 9 bases lining up with TRBD1. The CDR3 loop spans 16 amino acids. V shed 2 bases and J 4 bases; nucleotides not matched to a gene: 10. Germline CDR1 is SGHNT and CDR2 is YYREEE (reference sequence). The CDR3 region is CASSFIQGQGMYEQYF. CDR3 coding DNA: TGTGCCAGCAGCTTTATCCAGGGACAGGGAATGTACGAGCAGTACTTC.

On this clonotype itself: A much larger clone sits a single nucleotide away, making a read error possible. V gene TRBV5-4 combines with J gene TRBJ1-2, with D uncertain. This CDR3 is 14 amino acids long. Germline CDR1 SGHNT, CDR2 YYREEE (reference sequence). The CDR3 DNA is TGTGCCAGCAGCTTGAGGACGGAGAACTATGGCCACACCTTC. This codes for CASSLRTENYGHTF. Drawing the rest from reference TRBV5-4 and TRBJ1-2, the complete variable domain is ETGVTQSPTHLIKTRGQQVTLRCSSQSGHNTVSWYQQALGQGPQFIFQYYREEENGRGNFPPRFSGLQFPNYSSELNVNALELDDSALYLCASSLRTENYGHTFGSGTRLTVV.

This clonotype was counted at least ten times. The chain combines TRBV7-9 with TRBJ1-1; D is possibly TRBD1 (5 bases). Trimming took off 2 bases at V and 6 bases at J, with 19 bases between the two ends. Germline CDR1 is SEHNR and CDR2 is FQNEAQ (reference sequence). The CDR3 runs 16 residues. This CDR3 reads CASSLSGPGGHAEAFF. Written as DNA, the CDR3 is TGTGCCAGCAGCTTAAGCGGCCCCGGGGGTCACGCTGAAGCTTTCTTT.

This clonotype has a count of ten or more. As DNA, the CDR3 is TGCGCCAGCAGCTCCCCAGGGCAGGTTAACGAAAAACTGTTTTTT. This translates into CASSSPGQVNEKLFF. The V gene is TRBV5-1, the J gene TRBJ1-4, with a weak D call TRBD1 (5 bases). This CDR3 spans 15 amino acids. Trimming stripped 3 bases from V and 8 bases from J, with 17 bases between. Germline CDR1 reads SGHRS; CDR2 reads YFSETQ.

With respect to this clonotype: A junction end diverges from the germline sequence, so it may reflect a read error. This rearrangement joins TRBV13 to TRBJ2-7; D could derive from TRBD1 or TRBD2 (5 bases each). Germline CDR1 and CDR2: PRHDT and FYEKMQ (reference sequence). The CDR3 runs to 14 residues. CDR3 coding DNA: TGTGCCAGCAGCAAAGTGGGGACCATTTACGGGCAGTACTTC. Translating gives CASSKVGTIYGQYF.